The present T cell receptor beta chain was sequenced within a study of spatial heterogeneity in lung cancer. Looking at the study overall: When available, follow-up PBMC samples taken a median of around 25 months after resection were sequenced.

This clonotype has a handful of counts. No antigen is known for it. General study points: Ubiquitous expanded tumor TCRs appeared in blood more at resection than follow-up.

Time point meaning: blood at routine non-recurrence follow-up after resection. The study sequenced unsorted whole RNA from tumor, nontumor lung or frozen PBMC. All TCR cDNA molecules were individually tagged with a unique molecular identifier. TCRdb reprocessed the 5' RACE reads via MiXCR and lists one record per CDR3 protein. This table has more than 95,000 distinct CDR3 sequences, 12% appearing once. This CDR3 has 14 residues. The germline V and J ends were trimmed by 6 bases and 1 base, with 12 bases remaining between them. In germline, CDR1 is MDHEN, CDR2 SYDVKM. Here the sequenced sample was PBMCs, taken at follow-up. The receptor was derived from a male donor with early-stage non-small cell lung cancer. The chain is built from TRBV28 and TRBJ2-5; possibly TRBD2 for D (6 bases). The CDR3 protein is CASRGGVSQETQYF. In nucleotides, the CDR3 is TGTGCCAGCAGAGGCGGGGTTTCCCAAGAGACCCAGTACTTC.